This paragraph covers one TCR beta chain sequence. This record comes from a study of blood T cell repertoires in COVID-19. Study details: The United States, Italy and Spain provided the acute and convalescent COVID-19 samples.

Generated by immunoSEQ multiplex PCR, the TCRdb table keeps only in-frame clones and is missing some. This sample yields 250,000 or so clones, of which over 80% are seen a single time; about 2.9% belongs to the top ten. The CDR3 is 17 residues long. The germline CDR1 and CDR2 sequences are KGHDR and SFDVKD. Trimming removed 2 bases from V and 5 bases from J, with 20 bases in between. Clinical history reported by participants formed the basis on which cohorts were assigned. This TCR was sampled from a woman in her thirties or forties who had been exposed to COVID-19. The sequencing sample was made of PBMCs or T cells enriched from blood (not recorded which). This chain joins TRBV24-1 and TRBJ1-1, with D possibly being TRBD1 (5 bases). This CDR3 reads CATSDSGRGSSLTEAFF. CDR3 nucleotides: TGTGCCACCAGTGATTCCGGAAGGGGCTCGAGTTTGACTGAAGCTTTCTTT.